This TCR beta chain was captured in a study of T cell responses to AZD1222 COVID-19 vaccine. Overall study results and limits: Nearly half of the spike-specific TCRs reportedly recognize variant regions that carry no mutations. Elevations in Spike-specific TCR breadth and depth followed administration of two AZD1222 doses.

Germline V gene data show CDR1 as SNHLY and CDR2 as FYNNEI. The CDR3 has 13 amino acids. V lost 5 bases and J lost 13, with 15 bases in between. Regarding this clone: Its antigen is currently unknown.

Assay used: immunoSEQ multiplex PCR; TCRdb lists only in-frame clones, some missing. There are some 130,000 clones in the sample; 70% to 90% occur only once, and roughly 8.9% lies in the top ten. This specimen consisted of peripheral blood, obtained 28 days after the second AZD1222 dose. The TCR comes from an adult who received the AZD1222 COVID-19 vaccine. The rearrangement links TRBV2 to TRBJ1-6; D is unclear. The CDR3 sequence: CASSKVGNFPLHF. Here the CDR3 DNA reads TGTGCCAGCAGTAAGGTCGGCAATTTCCCCCTCCACTTT.